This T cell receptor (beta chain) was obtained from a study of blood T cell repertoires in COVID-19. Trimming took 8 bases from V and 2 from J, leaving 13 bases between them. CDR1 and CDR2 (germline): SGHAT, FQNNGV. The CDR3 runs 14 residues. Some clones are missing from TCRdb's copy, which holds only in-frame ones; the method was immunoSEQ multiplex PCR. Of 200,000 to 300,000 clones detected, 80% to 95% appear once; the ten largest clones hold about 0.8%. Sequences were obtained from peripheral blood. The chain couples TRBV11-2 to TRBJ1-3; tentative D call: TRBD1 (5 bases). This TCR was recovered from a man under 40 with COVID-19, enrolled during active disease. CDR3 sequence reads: CASGLQETGNTIYF. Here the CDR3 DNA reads TGTGCCAGCGGTCTACAGGAGACTGGAAACACCATATATTTT.